The 26 T cell receptor beta chains presented below share a single source sample, sequenced in a study of blood T cell repertoires in COVID-19. TCRdb's copy holds only in-frame clones and misses some; the assay was immunoSEQ multiplex PCR. This sample carries about 40,000 clones, about nine tenths of them seen once, and the ten largest clones take more than 15%. The source material was peripheral blood. Receptors originate from a woman in her thirties in a cohort sampled during active COVID-19.

V gene TRBV13 combines with J gene TRBJ2-1, with 9 bases matching TRBD1. Unmatched junction bases numbered 10, after V lost 1 base and J lost 3 bases. The CDR3 covers 18 residues. Germline V gene data show CDR1 as PRHDT and CDR2 as FYEKMQ (reference sequence). The CDR3 loop reads CASSLVFLGTGNYNEQFF. The CDR3 DNA sequence: TGTGCCAGCAGCTTAGTTTTTTTGGGGACAGGGAACTACAATGAGCAGTTCTTC.

This clone has just one count. V usage is TRBV5-1 and J usage is TRBJ2-2; a weak D match, TRBD1 (5 bases). V lost 0 bases and J lost 4, with 7 bases in between. The CDR3 spans 14 residues. Germline loops: CDR1 SGHRS, CDR2 YFSETQ. The CDR3 region is CASSLGQGTGELFF. The CDR3 DNA sequence: TGCGCCAGCAGCTTGGGCCAGGGCACCGGGGAGCTGTTTTTT. Complete variable domain (other parts from reference TRBV5-1 and TRBJ2-2): KAGVTQTPRYLIKTRGQQVTLSCSPISGHRSVSWYQQTPGQGLQFLFEYFSETQRNKGNFPGRFSGRQFSNSRSEMNVSTLELGDSALYLCASSLGQGTGELFFGEGSRLTVL.

The rearrangement uses TRBV5-1 and TRBJ1-4; a possible D gene is TRBD1 (5 bases). The V gene's germline CDR1 is SGHRS and CDR2 YFSETQ. This CDR3 has 15 residues. Trimming pared 2 bases from V and 0 bases from J, leaving 8 bases between. CDR3 residues: CASSLTGATNEKLFF. Here the CDR3 DNA reads TGCGCCAGCAGCTTAACAGGTGCAACTAATGAAAAACTGTTTTTT.

V is TRBV9 and J is TRBJ1-1; D perhaps matches TRBD1 (5 bases). Germline V lookup: CDR1 SGDLS, CDR2 YYNGEE. CDR3 length: 15 residues. The V end lost 2 bases, the J end lost 1 base, and 12 bases lay between the germline ends. CDR3 sequence (DNA): TGTGCCAGCAGCGTCTCGGGGGTCTCGAACACTGAAGCTTTCTTT. Translation gives CASSVSGVSNTEAFF.

The chain couples TRBV28 to TRBJ1-1, with 8 bases identical to TRBD1. Germline assignment: CDR1 MDHEN and CDR2 SYDVKM. The trim removed 7 bases at V and 1 base at J, leaving 8 bases unmatched. This CDR3 spans 15 amino acids. Written as DNA, the CDR3 is TGTGCCAGCACCCCCAGGGACAGGCAGAACACTGAAGCTTTCTTT. This gives the protein CASTPRDRQNTEAFF.

The CDR3 protein is CASSLRHGQNEQYF. The CDR3 nucleotides are TGTGCCAGCAGCTTAAGACATGGTCAGAACGAGCAGTACTTC. J is TRBJ2-7 and V is TRBV11-3, with D unresolved. Deletions cut 2 bases from V and 5 bases from J, with 13 bases between. There are 14 residues in the CDR3. Germline V lookup: CDR1 SGHNT, CDR2 YENEEA.

The chain has TRBV29-1 and TRBJ2-7; 9 bases map to TRBD2. The germline gives CDR1 SQVTM, CDR2 ANQGSEA. V was clipped by 3 bases and J by 0 bases; unmatched bases: 6. This CDR3 contains 15 residues. The CDR3 DNA sequence: TGCAGCGTTGAGGGGATAGCGGGAGACTCCTACGAGCAGTACTTC. As protein: CSVEGIAGDSYEQYF.

The chain carries TRBV21-1 and TRBJ2-7; the table calls TRBD2, which could not be checked here. TRBV21-1 is an annotated pseudogene. This CDR3 comprises 13 residues. The CDR3 sequence: CASSASHGYEQYF. As DNA, the CDR3 is TGTGCCAGCAGCGCTAGTCATGGCTACGAGCAGTACTTC.

This chain uses TRBV21-1 with TRBJ2-5; TRBD1, the table's D call, lacks a check against the DNA. TRBV21-1 is a pseudogene. The CDR3 has 13 amino acids. In DNA, the CDR3 is TGTGCCAGCAGCAAAGTCAGGGGAAAGACCCAGTACTTC. This codes for CASSKVRGKTQYF.

The rearrangement joins TRBV3-1 (or the pseudogene TRBV3-2) to TRBJ1-1, with 9 bases lining up with TRBD1. Germline values: CDR1 LGHDT, CDR2 YNNKEL (reference sequence). V gave up 4 bases and J gave up 5 bases; unmatched junction bases: 8. The CDR3 sequence is 15 residues long. CDR3 DNA sequence: TGTGCCAGCAGCCGTTCCGGGACAGGGTTAACTGAAGCTTTCTTT. As protein: CASSRSGTGLTEAFF.

The chain recombines TRBV7-9 with TRBJ2-1; D unclear. CDR3 size: 14 residues. CDR1 and CDR2 (germline): SEHNR, FQNEAQ (reference sequence). Trimming removed 2 bases from V and 15 bases from J, with 20 bases in between. CDR3 in DNA: TGTGCCAGCAGCTTACTTAGTGTTCCCCCCCATACGTTCTTC. This sequence encodes CASSLLSVPPHTFF.

This sequence joins TRBV4-2 and TRBJ2-3; TRBD1 matches 12 bases. V lost 5 bases, J lost 5 bases, and 8 bases stayed unmatched. The CDR3 spans 16 residues. In germline, CDR1 is LGHNA, CDR2 YNFKEQ. This CDR3 is CASSFRDRGPEDTQYF. CDR3 in DNA: TGTGCCAGCAGCTTCCGGGACAGGGGGCCGGAAGATACGCAGTATTTT.

The CDR3 is CASSLGGQGITDTQYF. CDR3 in DNA: TGTGCCAGCAGCCTCGGGGGACAGGGGATCACAGATACGCAGTATTTT. The chain links TRBV5-5 to TRBJ2-3, with 10 bases that match TRBD1. The CDR3 has 16 amino acids. Germline CDR1 SGHKS, CDR2 YYEKEE (reference sequence). The ends lost 4 bases at V and 2 bases at J; junction bases unmatched: 7.

This clone came up once. The chain uses TRBV18 and TRBJ2-1; a weak D match, TRBD2 (5 bases). The CDR3 extends over 15 amino acids. CDR1 is KGHSH and CDR2 is LQKENI in the germline V gene. The V end was cut by 1 base, the J end by 3 bases, with 10 bases between. CDR3 protein: CASSPQSGLYNEQFF. The CDR3, as DNA: TGTGCCAGCTCACCACAAAGCGGTCTCTACAATGAGCAGTTCTTC.

This clone was detected only a few times. The V call is TRBV2, the J call TRBJ2-7; D might be TRBD2 (5 bases). This CDR3 region has 12 residues. Germline values: CDR1 SNHLY, CDR2 FYNNEI. V lost 7 bases to trimming and J lost 2 bases, with 9 bases between them. The CDR3 loop reads CASILGTYEQYF. In DNA, the CDR3 is TGTGCCAGCATCCTCGGGACCTACGAGCAGTACTTC.

The rearrangement joins TRBV10-1 to TRBJ2-2; D gene ambiguous. The CDR3 contains 18 residues. V lost 0 bases to trimming and J lost 1 base, with 15 bases between them. CDR1 is WNHNN, CDR2 SYGVQD, per germline (reference sequence). The CDR3 region is CASSESPVEDLNTGELFF. CDR3 bases: TGCGCCAGCAGTGAGTCCCCGGTTGAAGACTTGAACACCGGGGAGCTGTTTTTT.

This clone was recorded a few times. The rearrangement joins TRBV6-1 to TRBJ2-1, with TRBD2 matching over 9 bases. CDR1 is MNHNS, CDR2 SASEGT, per germline. There are 19 residues in the CDR3. After removal of 1 base from V and 8 bases from J, the junction contained 18 bases not matched to a gene. CDR3 region: CASSEERSGRPGPEDEQFF. Here the CDR3 DNA reads TGTGCCAGCAGTGAAGAGAGAAGCGGGAGGCCAGGGCCGGAGGATGAGCAGTTCTTC.

The gene calls are TRBV5-1 and TRBJ2-6; TRBD1 matches 7 bases. CDR1 and CDR2 (germline): SGHRS, YFSETQ. The CDR3 runs 17 residues. V trimming: 4 bases; J trimming: 3 bases; junction bases outside the gene matches: 10. CDR3 sequence reads: CASSTDRVGGGANVLTF. The CDR3 DNA follows: TGCGCCAGCAGCACCGACAGGGTAGGAGGTGGGGCCAACGTCCTGACTTTC.

The rearrangement uses TRBV11-3 and TRBJ2-7, with 14 nucleotides matching TRBD2. From germline, CDR1 is SGHNT and CDR2 YENEEA. The J segment lost 7 bases and the V segment lost 5 bases, leaving 7 bases of the junction unmatched. The CDR3 is 15 residues long. For the CDR3, the DNA is TGTGCCAGCAGCCGTGGGGGACTAGCGGGAGAGGAGCAGTACTTC. It is translated as CASSRGGLAGEEQYF.

The chain recombines TRBV5-1 with TRBJ1-4, with TRBD1 matching 10 bases. This CDR3 contains 14 residues. Unmatched junction bases numbered 1, after V lost 1 base and J lost 7 bases. Per germline, CDR1 SGHRS and CDR2 YFSETQ. The CDR3 DNA sequence: TGCGCCAGCAGCTTGCGGACAGGGGGTGAAAAACTGTTTTTT. This translates into CASSLRTGGEKLFF. Variable domain in full (rest from reference TRBV5-1 and TRBJ1-4): KAGVTQTPRYLIKTRGQQVTLSCSPISGHRSVSWYQQTPGQGLQFLFEYFSETQRNKGNFPGRFSGRQFSNSRSEMNVSTLELGDSALYLCASSLRTGGEKLFFGSGTQLSVL.

The CDR3 reads CASSKAIYRDSSYNEQFF. The DNA for the CDR3 is TGTGCCAGCAGCAAAGCGATCTACAGGGACAGCTCCTACAATGAGCAGTTCTTC. The V and J genes are TRBV21-1 and TRBJ2-1; the listed D gene, TRBD1, was not tested against the DNA. TRBV21-1 is labeled a pseudogene. This CDR3 comprises 18 residues.

J is TRBJ2-1 and V is TRBV5-6; 9 positions agree with TRBD1. The CDR3 covers 16 residues. V shed 4 bases and J 1 base; nucleotides not matched to a gene: 6. The germline CDR1 and CDR2 sequences are SGHDT and YYEEEE. The CDR3 DNA sequence: TGTGCCAGCAGCGGGTGGGGACAGGGATCCTACAATGAGCAGTTCTTC. This codes for CASSGWGQGSYNEQFF. The full variable domain, completed using reference TRBV5-6 and TRBJ2-1, is DAGVTQSPTHLIKTRGQQVTLRCSPKSGHDTVSWYQQALGQGPQFIFQYYEEEERQRGNFPDRFSGHQFPNYSSELNVNALLLGDSALYLCASSGWGQGSYNEQFFGPGTRLTVL.

This chain uses TRBV7-9 with TRBJ2-1; 7 nucleotides line up with TRBD2. V was clipped by 4 bases and J by 1 base; unmatched bases: 4. This CDR3 is built from 15 residues. Germline V gives CDR1 SEHNR, CDR2 FQNEAQ (reference sequence). The CDR3 DNA reads as TGTGCCAGCAGCTCCGAGCGGGATTCCTACAATGAGCAGTTCTTC. Its protein product is CASSSERDSYNEQFF.

This clone is a singleton in its sample. The chain has TRBV6-2 or TRBV6-3 and TRBJ2-5; 7 positions agree with TRBD1. The CDR3 covers 15 residues. Germline CDR1 is MNHEY and CDR2 is SVGEGT. The V and J ends lost 2 bases and 2 bases, in that order; junction bases with no gene match: 5. The CDR3 loop reads CASSYRGTAQETQYF. The CDR3 DNA reads TGTGCCAGCAGTTACAGAGGGACAGCACAAGAGACCCAGTACTTC.

CDR3 amino acids: CASSLLQGINEQYF. The CDR3 DNA reads as TGTGCCAGCAGTTTACTACAGGGAATCAACGAGCAGTACTTC. This chain joins TRBV28 and TRBJ2-7, with a weak D call TRBD1 (6 bases). CDR3 size: 14 residues. The germline V gene has CDR1 MDHEN and CDR2 SYDVKM. The V and J ends lost 2 bases and 5 bases respectively, with 13 bases between them.

This chain uses TRBV7-8 with TRBJ2-7, with 11 positions matching TRBD2. Germline V gene lookup returns CDR1 SGHVS and CDR2 FQNEAQ. Losses at the gene ends were 5 bases for V and 1 base for J; bases not matched to a gene: 16. The CDR3 consists of 19 residues. In nucleotides, the CDR3 is TGTGCCAGCAGCCCGAACCCGGCTAGCGGGAGGCAAATTTCCTACGAGCAGTACTTC. It translates to CASSPNPASGRQISYEQYF.